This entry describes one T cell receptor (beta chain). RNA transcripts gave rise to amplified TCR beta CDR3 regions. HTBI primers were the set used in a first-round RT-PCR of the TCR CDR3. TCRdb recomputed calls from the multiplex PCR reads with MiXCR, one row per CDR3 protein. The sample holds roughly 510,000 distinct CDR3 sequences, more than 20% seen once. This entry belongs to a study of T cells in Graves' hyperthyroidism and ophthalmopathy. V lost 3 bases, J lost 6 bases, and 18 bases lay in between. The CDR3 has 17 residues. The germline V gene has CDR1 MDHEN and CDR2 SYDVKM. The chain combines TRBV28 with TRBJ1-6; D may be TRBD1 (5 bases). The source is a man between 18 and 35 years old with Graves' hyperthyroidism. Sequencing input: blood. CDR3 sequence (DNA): TGTGCCAGCAGTTTGTACCCGGGACCGAGGATTAATTCACCCCTCCACTTT. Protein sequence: CASSLYPGPRINSPLHF.